These 12 T cell receptor beta chains share one sample of origin, sequenced in a study of response to subunit inactivated influenza vaccine. TCRdb called the RT-PCR reads again in MiXCR, with one record for every CDR3 protein. The sample has over 450,000 distinct CDR3 sequences, 13% seen once. This material consisted of PBMCs from blood, taken roughly 46 days after vaccination. These TCRs come from a man aged 50-59 years who received an inactivated influenza vaccine.

The sample holds a few counts of this clonotype. The rearrangement uses TRBV5-5 and TRBJ2-3; TRBD2 aligns across 8 bases. Germline values: CDR1 SGHKS, CDR2 YYEKEE (reference sequence). Unmatched junction bases numbered 8, after V lost 0 bases and J lost 5 bases. The CDR3 runs to 16 residues. The CDR3: CASSLVYGGAVDTQYF. The CDR3 DNA is TGTGCCAGCAGCTTGGTCTACGGGGGGGCCGTAGATACGCAGTATTTT.

The chain is built from TRBV11-3 and TRBJ2-3; possible D gene TRBD2, 5 bases. The CDR3 has 13 residues. The V and J ends lost 1 base and 9 bases respectively, with 11 bases between them. Germline V gene lookup returns CDR1 SGHNT and CDR2 YENEEA. In DNA, the CDR3 is TGTGCCAGCAGCTTAGCTTACCGAGGGACGCAGTATTTT. It specifies CASSLAYRGTQYF.

This clonotype was observed many times. This sequence joins TRBV4-3 and TRBJ2-5; 9 nucleotides match TRBD1. The CDR3 is 15 residues long. CDR1 LGHNA and CDR2 YSLEER come from the germline V gene. V lost 0 bases to trimming and J lost 4 bases; unmatched junction nucleotides: 3. The CDR3 sequence: CASSQERTGVETQYF. CDR3 bases: TGCGCCAGCAGCCAAGAAAGGACAGGGGTAGAGACCCAGTACTTC.

DNA of the CDR3: TGTGCCAGCAGCTTAGAGCTAGCGAGAGCGCAGTATTTT. Translating gives CASSLELARAQYF. V gene TRBV7-9 combines with J gene TRBJ2-3, with D possibly TRBD2 on 6 matching bases. Between the trimmed V and J ends, which lost 1 base and 10 bases, there was a span of 12 bases. Germline V CDR1 and CDR2: SEHNR, FQNEAQ (reference sequence). The CDR3 covers 13 residues. The whole variable domain, remainder taken from reference TRBV7-9 and TRBJ2-3, is DTGVSQNPRHKITKRGQNVTFRCDPISEHNRLYWYRQTLGQGPEFLTYFQNEAQLEKSRLLSDRFSAERPKGSFSTLEIQRTEQGDSAMYLCASSLELARAQYFGPGTRLTVL.

The chain uses TRBV7-8 and TRBJ2-3, with a weak D call TRBD2 (6 bases). Germline CDR1 and CDR2: SGHVS and FQNEAQ. Trimming took 5 bases from V and 4 from J, leaving 19 bases between them. The CDR3 has 16 amino acids. The CDR3: CASSPNRVRRADTQYF. DNA of the CDR3: TGTGCCAGCAGCCCTAACCGGGTCCGGAGGGCAGATACGCAGTATTTT.

This clonotype showed up many times. V and J are TRBV4-1 and TRBJ2-3, with TRBD2 as a possible D gene (6 bases). The CDR3 sequence is 16 residues long. Germline-derived CDR1 and CDR2 are MGHRA and YSYEKL. Between the trimmed V and J ends, which lost 0 bases and 2 bases, there was a span of 12 bases. The CDR3 region has the DNA TGCGCCAGCAGCCAAGATCGCGGGGAAGTCACAGATACGCAGTATTTT. It encodes CASSQDRGEVTDTQYF.

The genes are TRBV5-1 and TRBJ2-3; TRBD2 aligns across 11 bases. Germline CDR1 SGHRS, CDR2 YFSETQ. Trimming at V came to 0 bases and at J to 7 bases, leaving 7 bases not matched to a gene. The CDR3 covers 16 residues. The CDR3 protein is CASSLAVAGGQNTQYF. DNA for the CDR3: TGCGCCAGCAGCTTGGCCGTAGCGGGGGGGCAGAATACGCAGTATTTT.

This clonotype was counted between two and nine times. The chain joins TRBV20-1 to TRBJ1-3; maybe TRBD1 (6 bases). The CDR3 loop spans 13 amino acids. Looked up from germline, CDR1 is DFQATT and CDR2 is SNEGSKA (reference sequence). V lost 6 bases to trimming and J lost 5 bases, with 14 bases between them. CDR3 amino acids: CSARPRGRNTIYF. For the CDR3, the DNA is TGCAGTGCAAGGCCCAGGGGCAGAAACACCATATATTTT.

The chain combines TRBV20-1 with TRBJ2-7; D tentatively reads TRBD1 or TRBD2 (5 bases each). Germline V CDR1 and CDR2: DFQATT, SNEGSKA (reference sequence). Trimming pared 3 bases from V and 2 bases from J, leaving 23 bases between. CDR3 length: 17 amino acids. CDR3 loop: CSASKARGPTLTYEQYF. The DNA of the CDR3 is TGCAGTGCTAGTAAAGCGAGGGGACCTACCCTGACCTACGAGCAGTACTTC.

This clonotype appeared a few times. The gene calls are TRBV12-3 or TRBV12-4 and TRBJ2-7; 13 bases agree with TRBD2. V was clipped by 7 bases and J by 1 base; unmatched bases: 4. CDR3 length: 15 residues. The CDR3: CASTWGLAGSYEQYF. The CDR3 coding sequence is TGTGCCAGCACCTGGGGACTAGCGGGATCCTACGAGCAGTACTTC.

This clonotype was picked up a small number of times. The gene calls are TRBV12-3 or TRBV12-4 and TRBJ2-3; no definite D call. V was pared by 5 bases and J by 1 base, with 13 bases between. The CDR3 extends over 15 amino acids. The CDR3 loop is CASSGEGPGTDTQYF. The CDR3 DNA follows: TGTGCCAGCAGTGGGGAAGGGCCTGGCACAGATACGCAGTATTTT.

This clonotype was seen ten or more times. J is TRBJ1-3 and V is TRBV11-2; 9 bases are shared with TRBD1. The CDR3 loop spans 16 amino acids. V gave up 5 bases and J gave up 3 bases; unmatched junction bases: 8. CDR1 and CDR2 (germline): SGHAT, FQNNGV. The CDR3 region is CASSQYRGRLGNTIYF. Here the CDR3 DNA reads TGTGCCAGCAGCCAGTACAGGGGGCGACTTGGAAACACCATATATTTT.